The next 10 T cell receptor beta chains were all read from a single sample in a study of CD8+CD57+ T cells in acquired aplastic anemia. Genomic DNA was employed as the template in profiling TCR beta VDJ and CDR3. Via MiXCR, TCRdb re-called the reads, giving one row per CDR3 protein. The sample contains some 220,000 distinct CDR3 sequences, 30% to 40% of which appear only once. What was sequenced was sorted CD4+, CD8+, or CD8+CD57+ T cells (not recorded which) from PBMCs. The receptor source for this set is a human donor in good health, serving as a control.

The chain combines TRBV13 with TRBJ2-7; 7 bases agree with TRBD2. V lost 6 bases and J lost 0; bases outside the gene matches: 5. Looked up from germline, CDR1 is PRHDT and CDR2 is FYEKMQ (reference sequence). The CDR3 loop spans 14 amino acids. This chain's CDR3 is CASRKAGSSYEQYF. In DNA form, the CDR3 reads TGTGCCAGCAGAAAAGCGGGATCCTCCTACGAGCAGTACTTC.

The chain carries TRBV2 and TRBJ1-5, with a tentative D call TRBD1 (6 bases). This CDR3 region has 15 residues. Germline CDR1 reads SNHLY; CDR2 reads FYNNEI. Trimming took 3 bases from V and 7 from J, leaving 16 bases between them. The CDR3 loop is CASSDGGPGGQPQHF. CDR3 coding DNA: TGTGCCAGCAGTGACGGGGGCCCCGGAGGGCAGCCCCAGCATTTT.

On this clonotype itself: The CDR3 ends on some other residue instead of the conserved phenylalanine or tryptophan, so this is likely a read error. V gene TRBV6-1 combines with J gene TRBJ1-6; 7 bases align to TRBD1. With V trimmed by 8 bases and J by 8 bases, 9 bases remained unmatched. This CDR3 contains 14 residues. Germline V lookup: CDR1 MNHNS, CDR2 SASEGT. The CDR3 reads CASGNGQEYSPLHL. CDR3 in DNA: TGTGCCAGCGGGAACGGACAGGAATATTCACCCCTCCACCTT.

This clonotype was seen at least ten times. This rearrangement joins TRBV12-3 or TRBV12-4 to TRBJ1-5, with D possibly matching TRBD1 (6 bases). V was clipped by 4 bases and J by 3 bases, with 16 bases between them. This CDR3 comprises 16 residues. The CDR3 region is CASSSGDRRNNQPQHF. Written as DNA, the CDR3 is TGTGCCAGCAGTTCGGGTGACAGGCGGAACAATCAGCCCCAGCATTTT.

The rearrangement joins TRBV30 to TRBJ1-5; D gene unclear. The V gene's germline CDR1 is GTSNPN and CDR2 SVGIG (reference sequence). V lost 0 bases to trimming and J lost 0 bases, with 9 bases between them. The CDR3 contains 15 residues. CDR3 coding DNA: TGTGCCTGGAGTGTAGGAATTAATAGCAATCAGCCCCAGCATTTT. Translation: CAWSVGINSNQPQHF.

Turning to this clonotype: Just one base apart from a much larger clone, this may be a read error. The chain joins TRBV11-1 to TRBJ2-7; possibly TRBD1 for D (6 bases). Germline assignment: CDR1 SGHAT and CDR2 FQDESV (reference sequence). The CDR3 contains 14 residues. In nucleotides, the CDR3 is TGTGCCAGCAGCTTAACAGGGCACTCCTGCGAGCAGTACTTC. The encoded protein is CASSLTGHSCEQYF.

The chain employs TRBV25-1 and TRBJ2-1, with TRBD1 identical over 7 bases. The CDR3 runs 14 residues. Trimming at V came to 8 bases and at J to 4 bases, leaving 8 bases not matched to a gene. Per the germline V gene, CDR1 is MGHDK and CDR2 is SYGVNS. The CDR3: CASRTGQRYNEQFF. The CDR3 DNA is TGTGCCAGCCGGACGGGACAGAGGTACAATGAGCAGTTCTTC.

This clonotype appeared a few times. The junction departs from the called germline gene at one end, perhaps through a read error. The chain uses TRBV10-1 and TRBJ2-7, with 7 bases fitting TRBD1. The germline CDR1 and CDR2 sequences are WNHNN and SYGVQD (reference sequence). The CDR3 runs 17 residues. CDR3 sequence (DNA): TGTGCCAGCAGCCCCACACTCTTCGGGACAGACCTCTACGAGCAGTACTTC. As protein: CASSPTLFGTDLYEQYF.

To note about this clonotype: This could be a read error, since a much larger clone is one nucleotide away. Lacking the conserved final phenylalanine or tryptophan, this CDR3 likely reflects a read error. CDR3 bases: TGTGCCAGCAGCTCAGGGGGAGCCGGGATGCAGTTCTCC. It yields the protein CASSSGGAGMQFS. This chain uses TRBV7-3 with TRBJ2-1; 7 bases fit TRBD1. Germline CDR1 is SGHTA and CDR2 is FQGTGA. Unmatched junction bases numbered 9, after V lost 4 bases and J lost 12 bases. The CDR3 runs to 13 residues.

The rearrangement uses TRBV2 and TRBJ1-6; possibly TRBD1 for D (5 bases). This CDR3 comprises 14 residues. CDR1 is SNHLY and CDR2 is FYNNEI in the germline V gene. The ends were cut back, 2 bases at V and 7 bases at J, with 9 bases in the middle. CDR3 protein: CASSEYWGNSPLHF. The CDR3 DNA follows: TGTGCCAGCAGTGAATACTGGGGGAATTCACCCCTCCACTTT.